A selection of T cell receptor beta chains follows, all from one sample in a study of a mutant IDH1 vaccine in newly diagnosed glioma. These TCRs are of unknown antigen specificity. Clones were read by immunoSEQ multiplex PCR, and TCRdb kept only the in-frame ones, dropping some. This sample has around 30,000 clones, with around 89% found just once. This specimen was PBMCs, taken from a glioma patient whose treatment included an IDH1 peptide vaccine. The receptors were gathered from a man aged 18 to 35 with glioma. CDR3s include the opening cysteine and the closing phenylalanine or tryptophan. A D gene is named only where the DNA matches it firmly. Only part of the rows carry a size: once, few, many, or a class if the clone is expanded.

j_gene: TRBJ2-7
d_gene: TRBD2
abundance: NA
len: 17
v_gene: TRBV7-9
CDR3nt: TGTGCCAGCAGCTTGCGGACTAGCTCACAAGAATCCTACGAGCAGTACTTC
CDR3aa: CASSLRTSSQESYEQYF

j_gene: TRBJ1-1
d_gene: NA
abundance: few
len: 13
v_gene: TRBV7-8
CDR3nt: TGTGCCAGCAGCTTACCCGGACACACTGAAGCTTTCTTT
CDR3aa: CASSLPGHTEAFF

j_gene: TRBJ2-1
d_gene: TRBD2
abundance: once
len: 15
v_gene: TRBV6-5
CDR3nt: TGTGCCAGCAGTTACGCTAGCGGGCACTACAATGAGCAGTTCTTC
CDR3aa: CASSYASGHYNEQFF

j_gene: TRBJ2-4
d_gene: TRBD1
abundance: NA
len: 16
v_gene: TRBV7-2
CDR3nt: TGTGCCAGCAGCTTAGACAGGGGTATAGCCAAAAACATTCAGTACTTC
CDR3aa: CASSLDRGIAKNIQYF

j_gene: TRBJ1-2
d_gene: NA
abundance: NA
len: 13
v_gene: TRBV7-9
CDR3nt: TGTGCCAGCAGCTTAGCGAGGGTCGGGGGCTACACCTTC
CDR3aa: CASSLARVGGYTF

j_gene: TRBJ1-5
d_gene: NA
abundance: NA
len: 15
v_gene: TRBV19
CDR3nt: TGTGCCAGTAGTCCTCCCATAGGCGGCAGTCAGCCCCAGCATTTT
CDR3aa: CASSPPIGGSQPQHF

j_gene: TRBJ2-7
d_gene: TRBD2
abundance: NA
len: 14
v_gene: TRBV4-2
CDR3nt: TGTGCCAGCAGCGAATCCGGGACTAGCTGGGAGCAGTACTTC
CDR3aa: CASSESGTSWEQYF

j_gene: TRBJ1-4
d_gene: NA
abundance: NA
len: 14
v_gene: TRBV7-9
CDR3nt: TGTGCCAGCAGCTTAGCGCAGGGTGGTGAAAAACTGTTTTTT
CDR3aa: CASSLAQGGEKLFF

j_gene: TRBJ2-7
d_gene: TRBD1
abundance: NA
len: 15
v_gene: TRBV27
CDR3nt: TGTGCCAGCAGTTTATATCCGGGACAGCTCGACGAGCAGTACTTC
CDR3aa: CASSLYPGQLDEQYF

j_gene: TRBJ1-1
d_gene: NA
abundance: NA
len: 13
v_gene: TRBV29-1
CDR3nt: TGCAGCGTTGAGCGGTCTGCGCTTTCTGAAGCTTTCTTT
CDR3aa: CSVERSALSEAFF

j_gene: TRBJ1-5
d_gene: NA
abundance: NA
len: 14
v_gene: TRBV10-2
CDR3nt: TGCGCCAGCATGCGGGGGGCAAGCAATCAGCCCCAGCATTTT
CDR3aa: CASMRGASNQPQHF

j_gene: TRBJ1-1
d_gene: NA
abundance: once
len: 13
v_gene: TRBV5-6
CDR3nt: TGTGCCAGCAGCTTCGGCGGGAACACTGAAGCTTTCTTT
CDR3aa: CASSFGGNTEAFF

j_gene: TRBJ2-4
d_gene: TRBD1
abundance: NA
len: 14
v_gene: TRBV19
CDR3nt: TGTGCCAGTAATCCGGGACAGCCGAGGAACATTCAGTACTTC
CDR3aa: CASNPGQPRNIQYF

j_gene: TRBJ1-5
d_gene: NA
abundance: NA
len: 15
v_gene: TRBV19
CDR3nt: TGTGCCAGTAGTATTGGTCAGGCGGGATCTCAGCCCCAGCATTTT
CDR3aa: CASSIGQAGSQPQHF

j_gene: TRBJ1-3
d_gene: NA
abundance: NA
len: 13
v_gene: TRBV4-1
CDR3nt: TGCGCCAGCAGCCGTACAGGGAGGGACACCATATATTTT
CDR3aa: CASSRTGRDTIYF

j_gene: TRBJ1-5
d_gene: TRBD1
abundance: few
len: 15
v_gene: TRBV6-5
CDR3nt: TGTGCCAGCAGAAGAGGACAGGGCACTAATCAGCCCCAGCATTTT
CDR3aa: CASRRGQGTNQPQHF

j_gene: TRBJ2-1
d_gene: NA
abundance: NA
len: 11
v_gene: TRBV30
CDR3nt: TGTGCCTGGAGGGTCGGGACAGAGCAGTTCTTC
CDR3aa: CAWRVGTEQFF

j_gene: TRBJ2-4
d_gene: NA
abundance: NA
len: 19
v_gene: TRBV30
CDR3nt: TGTGCCTGGAGTCTCCCACCCGCCCCTTGGGGGAGAGCCAAAAACATTCAGTACTTC
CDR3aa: CAWSLPPAPWGRAKNIQYF

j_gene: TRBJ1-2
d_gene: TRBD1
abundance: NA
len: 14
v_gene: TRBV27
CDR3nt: TGTGCCAGCAGCTTCTCCACAGGGGGAGGCGGCTACACCTTC
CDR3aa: CASSFSTGGGGYTF

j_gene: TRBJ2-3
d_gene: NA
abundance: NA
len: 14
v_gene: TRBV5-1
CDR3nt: TGCGCCAGCAGCCCCCAGGTTAGCACAGATACGCAGTATTTT
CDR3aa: CASSPQVSTDTQYF

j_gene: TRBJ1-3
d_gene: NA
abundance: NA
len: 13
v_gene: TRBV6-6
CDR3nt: TGTGCCACTCAGACAGTCTCTGGAAACACCATATATTTT
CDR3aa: CATQTVSGNTIYF

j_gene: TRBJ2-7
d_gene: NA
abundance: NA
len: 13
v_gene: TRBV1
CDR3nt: TGCACCAGCAGCCTCCAGGAACACGGCGAGCAGTACTTC
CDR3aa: CTSSLQEHGEQYF

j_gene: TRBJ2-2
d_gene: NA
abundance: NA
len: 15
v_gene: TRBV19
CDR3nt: TGTGCCAGTAGATCGAGAAGCGGAAACACCGGGGAGCTGTTTTTT
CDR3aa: CASRSRSGNTGELFF

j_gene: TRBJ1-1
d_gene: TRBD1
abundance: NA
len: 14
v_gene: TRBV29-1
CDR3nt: TGCAGCGTCACCGGAGGGGGCGAGAACACTGAAGCTTTCTTT
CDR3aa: CSVTGGGENTEAFF

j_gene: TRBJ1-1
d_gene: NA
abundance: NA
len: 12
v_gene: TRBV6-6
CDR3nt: TGTGCCAGCAGTTATGAATATGGTGAAGCTTTCTTT
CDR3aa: CASSYEYGEAFF

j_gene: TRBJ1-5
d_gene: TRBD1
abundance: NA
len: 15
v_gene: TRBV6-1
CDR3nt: TGTGCCAGCAGTGAAGGGACAGGATCAAGTCAGCCCCAGCATTTT
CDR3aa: CASSEGTGSSQPQHF

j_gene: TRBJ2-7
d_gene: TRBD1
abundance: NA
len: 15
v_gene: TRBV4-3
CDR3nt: TGCGCCAGCAGCCCCGGGACAGGACCGCCTTACAAGCAGTACTTC
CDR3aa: CASSPGTGPPYKQYF

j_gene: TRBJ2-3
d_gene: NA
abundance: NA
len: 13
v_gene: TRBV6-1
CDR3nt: TGTGCCAGCAGGATACAGGGACCAGATACGCAGTATTTT
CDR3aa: CASRIQGPDTQYF

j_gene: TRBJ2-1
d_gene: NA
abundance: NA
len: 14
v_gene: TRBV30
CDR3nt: TGTGCCTGGAGTAGCGCAGGGCCCCGCAGTGAGCAGTTCTTC
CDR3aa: CAWSSAGPRSEQFF

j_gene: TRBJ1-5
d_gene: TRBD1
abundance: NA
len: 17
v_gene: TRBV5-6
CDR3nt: TGTGCCAGCAGCTTGTGGACAGGGTACAGCCTAAATCAGCCCCAGCATTTT
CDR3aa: CASSLWTGYSLNQPQHF

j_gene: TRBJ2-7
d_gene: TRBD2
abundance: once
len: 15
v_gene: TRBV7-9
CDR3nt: TGTGCCAGCAGTAAGACCGGGACTAGCGGCTACGAGCAGTACTTC
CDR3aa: CASSKTGTSGYEQYF

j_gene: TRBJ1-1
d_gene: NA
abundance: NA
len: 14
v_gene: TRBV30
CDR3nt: TGTGCCTGGACGGGAGGTCTAGGGAACACTGAAGCTTTCTTT
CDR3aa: CAWTGGLGNTEAFF

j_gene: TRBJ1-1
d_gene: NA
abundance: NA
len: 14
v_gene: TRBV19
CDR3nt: TGTGCCAGTAGTTACAGGGAGGCCAACACTGAAGCTTTCTTT
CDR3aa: CASSYREANTEAFF

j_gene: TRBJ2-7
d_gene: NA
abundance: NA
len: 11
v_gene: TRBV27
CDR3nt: TGTGCCAGCAGTGCAGGTTTCGAGCAGTACTTC
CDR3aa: CASSAGFEQYF

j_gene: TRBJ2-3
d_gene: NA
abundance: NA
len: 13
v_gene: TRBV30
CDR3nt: TGTGCCTGGAGTAAGGAGCCCCGAGATACGCAGTATTTT
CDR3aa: CAWSKEPRDTQYF

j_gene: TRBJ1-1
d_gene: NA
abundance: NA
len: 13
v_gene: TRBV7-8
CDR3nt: TGTGCCAGCAGCTTAGCGCGGAACACTGAAGCTTTCTTT
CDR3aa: CASSLARNTEAFF

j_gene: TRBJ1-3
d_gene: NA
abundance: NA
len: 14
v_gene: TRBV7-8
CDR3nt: TGTGCCAGCAGCTTAGCACAGGGTGGGAACACCATATATTTT
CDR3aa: CASSLAQGGNTIYF

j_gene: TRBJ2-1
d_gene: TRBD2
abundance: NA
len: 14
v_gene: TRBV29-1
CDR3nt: TGCAGCGTCGAGGGGACTAGCGTAACCAATGAGCAGTTCTTC
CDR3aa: CSVEGTSVTNEQFF